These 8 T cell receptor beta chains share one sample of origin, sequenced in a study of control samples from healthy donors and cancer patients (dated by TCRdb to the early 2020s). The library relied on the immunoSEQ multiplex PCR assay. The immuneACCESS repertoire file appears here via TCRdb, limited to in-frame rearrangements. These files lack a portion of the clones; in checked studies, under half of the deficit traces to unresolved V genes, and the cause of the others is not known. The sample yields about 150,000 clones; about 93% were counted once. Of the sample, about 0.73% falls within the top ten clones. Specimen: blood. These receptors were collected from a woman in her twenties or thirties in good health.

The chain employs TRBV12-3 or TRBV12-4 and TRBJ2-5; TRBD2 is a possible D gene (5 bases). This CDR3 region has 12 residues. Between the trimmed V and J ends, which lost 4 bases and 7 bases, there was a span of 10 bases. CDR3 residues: CASSSVGGTQYF. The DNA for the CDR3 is TGTGCCAGCAGTTCAGTCGGAGGGACCCAGTACTTC.

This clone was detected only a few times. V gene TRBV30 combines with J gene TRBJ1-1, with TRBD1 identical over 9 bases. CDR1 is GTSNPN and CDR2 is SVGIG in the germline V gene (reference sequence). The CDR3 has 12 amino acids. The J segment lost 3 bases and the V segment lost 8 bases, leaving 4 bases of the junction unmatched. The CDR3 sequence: CAVGQGYTEAFF. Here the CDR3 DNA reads TGTGCCGTCGGACAGGGGTACACTGAAGCTTTCTTT.

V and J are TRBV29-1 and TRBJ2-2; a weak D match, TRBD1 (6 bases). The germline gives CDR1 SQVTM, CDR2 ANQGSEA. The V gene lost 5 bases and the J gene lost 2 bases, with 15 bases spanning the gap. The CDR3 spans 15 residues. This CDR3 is CSVLTGIRNTGELFF. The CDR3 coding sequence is TGCAGCGTTCTTACAGGGATTCGAAACACCGGGGAGCTGTTTTTT.

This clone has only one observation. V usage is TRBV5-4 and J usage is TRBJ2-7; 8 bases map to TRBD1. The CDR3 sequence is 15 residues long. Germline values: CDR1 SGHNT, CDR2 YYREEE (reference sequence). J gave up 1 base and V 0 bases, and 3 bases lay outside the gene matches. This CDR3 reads CASSLGGTGSYEQYF. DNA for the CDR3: TGTGCCAGCAGCTTGGGGGGGACAGGATCCTACGAGCAGTACTTC.

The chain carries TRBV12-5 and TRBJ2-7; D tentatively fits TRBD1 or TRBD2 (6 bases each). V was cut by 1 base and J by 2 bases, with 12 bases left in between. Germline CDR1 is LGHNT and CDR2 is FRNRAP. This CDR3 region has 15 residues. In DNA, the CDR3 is TGTGCTAGTGGTTTGGACGGAGGGGGAACCTACGAGCAGTACTTC. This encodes CASGLDGGGTYEQYF.

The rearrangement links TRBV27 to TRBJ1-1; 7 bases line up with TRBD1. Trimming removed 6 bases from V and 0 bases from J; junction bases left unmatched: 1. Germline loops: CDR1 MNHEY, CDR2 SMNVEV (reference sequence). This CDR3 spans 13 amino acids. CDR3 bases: TGTGCCAGCAGAGACAGGGTGAACACTGAAGCTTTCTTT. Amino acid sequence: CASRDRVNTEAFF.

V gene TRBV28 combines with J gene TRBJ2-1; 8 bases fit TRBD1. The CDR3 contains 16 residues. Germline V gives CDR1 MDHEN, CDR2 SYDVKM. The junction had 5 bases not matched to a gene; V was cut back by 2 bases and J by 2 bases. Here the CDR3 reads CASSLLTGVTYNEQFF. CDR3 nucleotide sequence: TGTGCCAGCAGTTTACTGACAGGGGTGACCTACAATGAGCAGTTCTTC.

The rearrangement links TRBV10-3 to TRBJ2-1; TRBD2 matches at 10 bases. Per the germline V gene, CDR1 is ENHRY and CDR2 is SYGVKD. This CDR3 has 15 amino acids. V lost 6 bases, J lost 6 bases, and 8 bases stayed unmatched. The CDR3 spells CAIRRSSGSSNEQFF. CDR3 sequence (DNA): TGTGCCATCAGAAGATCTAGCGGGAGTAGCAATGAGCAGTTCTTC.